This T cell receptor (beta chain) was recovered during a study of OX40 agonist ivuxolimab in advanced cancers. In the study overall: A diagnosis of hepatocellular carcinoma, melanoma, renal cell or head and neck cancer was present in dose-escalation patients. One patient with hepatocellular carcinoma and two with cutaneous melanoma, three in all, had partial responses. Study observations and caveats: On average, CD8+ T cells had more expanded clones than CD4+.

Only in-frame clones appear in the TCRdb table, and some are missing; sequencing was by immunoSEQ multiplex PCR. The data contain under 20,000 clones, about 83% of them singletons. Remarks on this clone: Its antigen is as yet unknown.

The germline V gene has CDR1 SNHLY and CDR2 FYNNEI. The length of the CDR3 is 14 residues. The junction had 8 bases not matched to a gene; V was cut back by 5 bases and J by 5 bases. This sequence originates from an adult with an advanced solid tumor such as melanoma, head and neck, liver or kidney cancer. V and J are TRBV2 and TRBJ1-1, with 7 positions matching TRBD1. The sample here was CD4+ or CD8+ T cells sorted from blood, taken in a trial of the OX40 agonist ivuxolimab. The CDR3: CASSQPQGGTEAFF. The CDR3, as DNA: TGTGCCAGCAGTCAACCCCAGGGGGGAACTGAAGCTTTCTTT. The full variable domain, rest sourced from reference TRBV2 and TRBJ1-1, is EPEVTQTPSHQVTQMGQEVILRCVPISNHLYFYWYRQILGQKVEFLVSFYNNEISEKSEIFDDQFSVERPDGSNFTLKIRSTKLEDSAMYFCASSQPQGGTEAFFGQGTRLTVV.